A single sample is the source of the 7 T cell receptor beta chains below, sequenced in a study of shared clonotypes between healthy human individuals. Sequenced by immunoSEQ multiplex PCR; TCRdb stores in-frame clones only, minus some. The sample holds 2 million to 2.5 million clones; roughly 95% are singletons and the top ten take approximately 0.13%. Sample: naive CD4+ T cells sorted from blood. Noted subset: CD45RA+ positively selected. These receptors all stem from a young man in good health.

The genes are TRBV11-3 and TRBJ2-2, with D hard to call. Germline lookup yields CDR1 SGHNT and CDR2 YENEEA. V shed 2 bases and J shed 2 bases, with 6 bases lying between them. CDR3 length equals 14 residues. CDR3 coding DNA: TGTGCCAGCAGCTTAAAGGAAAACACCGGGGAGCTGTTTTTT. Translating gives CASSLKENTGELFF. Together with reference TRBV11-3 and TRBJ2-2, the CDR3 gives the full variable domain: EAGVVQSPRYKIIEKKQPVAFWCNPISGHNTLYWYLQNLGQGPELLIRYENEEAVDDSQLPKDRFSAERLKGVDSTLKIQPAELGDSAVYLCASSLKENTGELFFGEGSRLTVL.

The chain combines TRBV28 with TRBJ2-3; D perhaps matches TRBD2 (5 bases). The germline gives CDR1 MDHEN, CDR2 SYDVKM. There are 15 residues in the CDR3. Trimming left V 3 bases short and J 12 bases short, with 22 bases between. DNA of the CDR3: TGTGCCAGCAGTTTCTTAATTTCAGCCGGACGGGAACAGTATTTT. It encodes CASSFLISAGREQYF.

The gene calls are TRBV5-1 and TRBJ1-5, with 7 bases aligning to TRBD1. The junction had 12 bases not matched to a gene; V was cut back by 7 bases and J by 2 bases. Looked up from germline, CDR1 is SGHRS and CDR2 is YFSETQ. This CDR3 has 16 residues. The CDR3 region is CASGRKGASGNQPQHF. CDR3 sequence (DNA): TGCGCCAGCGGACGAAAGGGGGCTTCTGGCAATCAGCCCCAGCATTTT.

This chain joins TRBV5-6 and TRBJ2-7, with 10 bases that match TRBD1. The CDR3 spans 17 residues. The germline gives CDR1 SGHDT, CDR2 YYEEEE. With 1 base clipped from V and 4 bases from J, the junction kept 11 bases outside the gene matches. The CDR3 DNA reads TGTGCCAGCAGCTTGAGGCCCGGGACAGGGGTTTATTACGAGCAGTACTTC. Its protein product is CASSLRPGTGVYYEQYF.

J is TRBJ1-1 and V is TRBV11-2, with D possibly being TRBD1 (5 bases). With 4 bases removed from V and 5 bases from J, the gap between germline ends came to 11 bases. Germline CDR1 SGHAT, CDR2 FQNNGV. This CDR3 is built from 13 residues. This chain's CDR3 is CASSYRRGTEAFF. Here the CDR3 DNA reads TGTGCCAGCAGCTACCGAAGGGGAACTGAAGCTTTCTTT.

V is TRBV10-3 and J is TRBJ2-3; 11 nucleotides line up with TRBD1. The length of the CDR3 is 15 residues. V was clipped by 4 bases and J by 4 bases; unmatched bases: 4. Germline CDR1 and CDR2: ENHRY and SYGVKD. CDR3 nucleotides: TGTGCCATCAGTGCCGGGACAGGGGGTGCAGATACGCAGTATTTT. Protein sequence: CAISAGTGGADTQYF.

Of note for this clone: One end of the junction fails to match germline, which may point to a read error. The rearrangement joins TRBV12-5 to TRBJ2-7; tentatively, D is TRBD1 or TRBD2 (5 bases each). The CDR3 totals 9 residues. Germline V gene data show CDR1 as LGHNT and CDR2 as FRNRAP. As DNA, the CDR3 is TGTGCCAAATTTTGGGGGACCTTTTTC. It specifies CAKFWGTFF.